What follows is one T cell receptor (beta chain) and its context. This clone occurred once. Its antigen has not been determined. Base qualities are missing; no much larger clone stands one base away. The germline ends are 9 bases apart after V is trimmed by 6 bases and J by 7 bases. From its cysteine to its phenylalanine, the CDR3 spans 11 amino acids. Only the CDR3 portion is preserved as DNA: 33 bases, with reading frame beginning at the first base. Per the germline V gene, SNHLY is the CDR1 and FYNNEI is the CDR2. The donors were healthy, HIV-negative adults who had no recently reported acute infections or vaccinations. Every donor was a Caucasian adult residing in Nashville, Tennessee, USA. CD4+ T cells were enriched by magnetic negative selection; naive cells were then positively selected on CD45RA, and the negative fraction formed the memory subset. After blood collection by leukapheresis, PBMCs were isolated using Ficoll-Histopaque density gradient centrifugation and then cryopreserved in the vapor phase of liquid nitrogen. Analytical flow cytometry was used to check the purity and quantity of every magnetically sorted T cell population. From each sorted fraction, genomic DNA was isolated and quantified by UV absorbance on a Nanodrop 2000c.

The data stem from a study of shared clonotypes between healthy human individuals (dated by TCRdb to 2018 to 2020). As for the study more broadly: A couple of women and a few men aged 18 to 49 years were included in the cohort. For each donor, CD4 naive and CD4 memory were each given three plates, CD8 naive was given two plates, and CD8 memory was given one plate. Blood TCR repertoires of five healthy adults were deeply sequenced to estimate repertoire size and the extent of clonotype sharing between individuals. To increase sequencing depth and limit assay-specific biases, different laboratories used diverse techniques to prepare libraries and sequence TCR repertoires. Between about 0.9 and 8.9 billion PBMCs per donor were obtained by leukapheresis.

Using the deep immunoSEQ assay, multiplex PCR amplified TCR CDR3 regions from genomic DNA. For each cell subset, the extracted genomic DNA was distributed evenly across all wells of several immunoSEQ 96-well plates, and each plate served as one replicate. For sorted subsets, about 200 ng genomic DNA, equal to tens of thousands of T cell genomes, was loaded into each replicate PCR. The purified libraries were quantified using a Qubit 3.0 fluorometer, sized with a Bioanalyzer 2100, and then quantified again using the KAPA Library Quantification kit. Every immunoSEQ 96-well plate was sequenced on a separate single-read 150-cycle Illumina NextSeq 550 flow cell. In the paper's pipeline: Because the immunoSEQ output held only junctional sequences and lacked quality scores, the filtering could not match the filtering applied to full-length reads. Sequences were annotated with PyIR, a Python wrapper for IgBLAST v1.9, and V/J genes and CDR3 were assigned using IMGT germline references. Reads with weak V/J assignments (E-value above 1e-6), missing CDR3, stop codons, out-of-frame junctions, or ambiguous translated residues were removed. A V3J clonotype was defined by an identical inferred V gene, J gene, and CDR3 amino acid sequence. The percentage overlap between two repertoires was calculated by dividing the number of shared unique clonotypes by the size of the smaller repertoire. Three approaches were used to assess repertoire richness: RTK rarefaction, the Chao1 estimator, and Recon v2.1 estimates of unobserved clonotypes. Generation probabilities were computed with OLGA for all TCRbeta clonotypes obtained by the gDNA method from several donors. TCRdb holds this immuneACCESS table with in-frame rearrangements only. Some clones are missing; in checked studies, unresolved V genes explain under half, and the rest has no known cause. For V, J and clone size, that table is used; D and trimming come from the DNA. The sample profile shows about 1 million clones; roughly 80% of them were found once. The ten largest clones represent about 1.4% of the sample.

Overall study outcomes, separate from this receptor: Naive subsets generally had larger estimated clonotype richness than memory subsets. Rarefaction of sorted-subset datasets indicated incomplete sequencing despite the large sequencing depth. Compared with non-shared clonotypes, clonotypes shared by all four sorted-subset donors had higher generation probabilities. The genetic and exposure-history diversity represented was limited by the small number of donors. Based on pairwise subsampling, the degree of clonotype sharing among donors was expected to be affected by sequencing depth. Across several donors, approximately 5% of naive CD4, around 3.3% of naive CD8, 2.3% of memory CD4, and about 0.44% of memory CD8 clonotypes were shared. Sampling was limited to blood, and TCR repertoires in tissue likely differ from TCR repertoires in blood.

The chain couples TRBV2 to TRBJ1-1, with the D gene too uncertain to name. The clonotype originates from a man aged 18 to 35 in good health. The sequencing input was memory CD4+ T cells sorted from blood. The intended sense of this specimen's cell subset or site label: CD45RA-negative fraction. For the CDR3, the sequence is CASSLLDEAFF. The DNA sequence is TGTGCCAGCAGCCTCCTTGATGAAGCTTTCTTT. With the rest looked up from the reference TRBV2 and TRBJ1-1 genes rather than sequenced, the full variable domain is EPEVTQTPSHQVTQMGQEVILRCVPISNHLYFYWYRQILGQKVEFLVSFYNNEISEKSEIFDDQFSVERPDGSNFTLKIRSTKLEDSAMYFCASSLLDEAFFGQGTRLTVV.